This T cell receptor beta chain was sequenced during a study of control samples from healthy donors and cancer patients. Libraries were prepared by immunoSEQ multiplex PCR; TCRdb keeps only in-frame clonotypes and omits some of them. The table shows 150,000 or so clones, with roughly 94% occurring only once. Germline trimming cut 2 bases from V and 6 bases from J; bases unmatched to any gene: 6. Germline-derived CDR1 and CDR2 are SQVTM and ANQGSEA. The CDR3 consists of 13 residues. The chain has TRBV29-1 and TRBJ2-5, with TRBD1 matching over 7 bases. The origin of this receptor is a man aged 60 to 75 with colorectal cancer. The sample taken for sequencing was PBMCs. CDR3 protein: CSVEPGQLQTQYF. CDR3 nucleotides: TGCAGCGTTGAACCGGGACAGTTGCAGACCCAGTACTTC.